One and the same sample provided the 3 T cell receptor beta chains below, sequenced in a study of blood T cell repertoires in COVID-19. Sequenced by immunoSEQ multiplex PCR; TCRdb stores in-frame clones only, minus some. The sample yields 220,000 or so clones, around four fifths seen once. Source material: peripheral blood. These receptors came from a woman older than 75 with COVID-19, enrolled during active disease.

This rearrangement joins TRBV6-5 to TRBJ1-2; D is perhaps TRBD1 (6 bases). Deletions cut 8 bases from V and 4 bases from J, with 11 bases between. The CDR3 extends over 12 amino acids. Germline CDR1 is MNHEY and CDR2 is SVGAGI. This chain's CDR3 is CASSTGRYGYTF. The CDR3 nucleotides are TGTGCCAGCTCCACAGGGCGCTATGGCTACACCTTC.

This sequence joins TRBV6-5 and TRBJ2-3; D is undetermined. The CDR3 loop spans 14 amino acids. Trimming left V 5 bases short and J 0 bases short, with 9 bases between. Germline CDR1 and CDR2: MNHEY and SVGAGI. CDR3 loop: CASSLARSTDTQYF. CDR3 coding DNA: TGTGCCAGCAGTCTGGCCCGAAGCACAGATACGCAGTATTTT.

V gene TRBV10-2 combines with J gene TRBJ1-1; 7 bases map to TRBD1. Germline trimming cut 8 bases from V and 2 bases from J; bases unmatched to any gene: 11. Per the germline V gene, CDR1 is WSHSY and CDR2 is SAAADI. The length of the CDR3 is 15 residues. CDR3 in DNA: TGCGCCAGCCGAACCCTGACAGGGCCCAACACTGAAGCTTTCTTT. This translates into CASRTLTGPNTEAFF.